The 25 T cell receptor beta chains below were found in one sample sequenced in a study of T-cell memory formation after mild COVID-19. TCRdb used MiXCR to reprocess the 5' RACE reads, holding one entry per CDR3 protein. The table records under 35,000 distinct CDR3 sequences, 16% of them present only once. The specimen sequenced was PBMCs or a T cell subset sorted from them (not recorded which). The source is an adult who had mild COVID-19 (a few samples of this study predate the infection). Cell type and time point are not known.

This clonotype was seen a handful of times. V is TRBV4-1 and J is TRBJ2-3, with D maybe TRBD1 (6 bases). CDR3 length: 16 amino acids. The germline V and J ends were trimmed by 1 base and 4 bases, with 15 bases remaining between them. Per the germline V gene, CDR1 is MGHRA and CDR2 is YSYEKL. Here the CDR3 DNA reads TGCGCCAGCAGCCAAGGAACAGGGATTCGTTCAGATACGCAGTATTTT. It specifies CASSQGTGIRSDTQYF.

At least ten counts were recorded for this clonotype. The chain is built from TRBV18 and TRBJ1-3; 9 bases align to TRBD1. The CDR3 length is 16 residues. The V gene's germline CDR1 is KGHSH and CDR2 LQKENI. With V trimmed by 3 bases and J by 2 bases, 5 bases remained unmatched. The CDR3 DNA reads TGTGCCAGCTCACCTTCGGGACAGGGTGCTGGAAACACCATATATTTT. Its protein is CASSPSGQGAGNTIYF.

The sample holds many counts of this clonotype. Written as DNA, the CDR3 is TGTGCCAGCAGCCCATACGGGGTCAATAGCAACTATGGCTACACCTTC. This encodes CASSPYGVNSNYGYTF. The genes are TRBV11-2 and TRBJ1-2; no clear D. The CDR3 extends over 16 amino acids. Germline loops: CDR1 SGHAT, CDR2 FQNNGV. The V end was cut by 5 bases, the J end by 2 bases, with 18 bases between.

There are many counts of this clonotype. The chain combines TRBV25-1 with TRBJ2-5; D remains ambiguous. There are 13 residues in the CDR3. The germline V gene encodes CDR1 MGHDK and CDR2 SYGVNS. Trimming left V 1 base short and J 4 bases short, with 7 bases between. The CDR3 sequence is CASSEWGRETQYF. The CDR3, as DNA: TGTGCCAGCAGTGAATGGGGAAGAGAGACCCAGTACTTC.

The sample holds many counts of this clonotype. The CDR3 DNA sequence: TGTGCCGCTGGTGGATTCCGCTCCTACAATGAGCAGTTCTTC. It encodes CAAGGFRSYNEQFF. The chain recombines TRBV19 with TRBJ2-1; D is ambiguous. Between the trimmed V and J ends, which lost 11 bases and 0 bases, there was a span of 14 bases. The CDR3 has 14 residues. CDR1 and CDR2 (germline): LNHDA, SQIVND (reference sequence). The full variable domain, rest sourced from reference TRBV19 and TRBJ2-1, is DGGITQSPKYLFRKEGQNVTLSCEQNLNHDAMYWYRQDPGQGLRLIYYSQIVNDFQKGDIAEGYSVSREKKESFPLTVTSAQKNPTAFYLCAAGGFRSYNEQFFGPGTRLTVL.

This clonotype was recorded many times. This chain connects TRBV7-3 to TRBJ1-1; D gene ambiguous. The CDR3 runs to 15 residues. Trimming removed 2 bases from V and 1 base from J, with 11 bases in between. CDR1 is SGHTA and CDR2 is FQGTGA in the germline V gene. CDR3 sequence (DNA): TGTGCCAGCAGCTTAGTCCCTAGACCGAACACTGAAGCTTTCTTT. Its translation: CASSLVPRPNTEAFF.

J is TRBJ2-1 and V is TRBV23-1; D tentatively reads TRBD1 or TRBD2 (6 bases each). TRBV23-1 is marked as an open reading frame, function uncertain. The CDR3 is 16 residues long. V gave up 5 bases and J gave up 9 bases, with 23 bases separating them. This chain's CDR3 is CASSKPAGHSPGEQFF. In DNA, the CDR3 is TGCGCCAGCAGTAAACCTGCGGGACACTCTCCGGGTGAGCAGTTCTTC.

This chain connects TRBV30 to TRBJ1-2; TRBD1 matches 8 bases. The germline gives CDR1 GTSNPN, CDR2 SVGIG (reference sequence). Losses at the gene ends were 2 bases for V and 8 bases for J; bases not matched to a gene: 10. The CDR3 is 14 amino acids. CDR3 protein: CAWSTGTGKEGYTF. In DNA, the CDR3 is TGTGCCTGGAGTACCGGGACAGGCAAGGAGGGCTACACCTTC.

Many counts were recorded for this clonotype. J is TRBJ2-7 and V is TRBV9; D remains unclear. With 0 bases removed from V and 2 bases from J, the gap between germline ends came to 12 bases. The CDR3 is made up of 15 amino acids. Germline V gene lookup returns CDR1 SGDLS and CDR2 YYNGEE. CDR3 sequence: CASSVDPDSTYEQYF. DNA for the CDR3: TGTGCCAGCAGCGTAGATCCCGACTCCACCTACGAGCAGTACTTC.

This clonotype came up many times. CDR3 residues: CSARDNGGTGINQPQHF. CDR3 nucleotides: TGCAGTGCTAGAGATAACGGGGGGACGGGAATCAATCAGCCCCAGCATTTT. V and J are TRBV20-1 and TRBJ1-5; possible D gene TRBD1, 5 bases. The V gene's germline CDR1 is DFQATT and CDR2 SNEGSKA (reference sequence). Trimming cost V 0 bases and J 3 bases, with 18 bases left between them. This CDR3 has 17 amino acids.

This clonotype was observed many times. The chain employs TRBV5-6 and TRBJ1-2; maybe TRBD1 (5 bases). Germline-derived CDR1 and CDR2 are SGHDT and YYEEEE. The CDR3 totals 14 residues. V was trimmed by 0 bases and J by 8 bases, leaving 14 bases between them. CDR3: CASSLGQASGGYTF. The CDR3 coding sequence is TGTGCCAGCAGCTTGGGGCAGGCGTCAGGGGGCTACACCTTC.

This clonotype came up many times. The chain has TRBV20-1 and TRBJ1-5, with a tentative D call TRBD1 (5 bases). In germline, CDR1 is DFQATT, CDR2 SNEGSKA (reference sequence). Trimming pared 3 bases from V and 0 bases from J, leaving 15 bases between. The CDR3 is 16 amino acids. The CDR3 sequence: CSARERGIYSNQPQHF. In DNA form, the CDR3 reads TGCAGTGCTAGGGAGCGGGGGATCTATAGCAATCAGCCCCAGCATTTT.

This clonotype was seen at least ten times. A read error may produce the germline difference seen at one junction end. This chain's CDR3 is CASRLVGSYNEQFF. CDR3 nucleotides: TGTGCCAGCAGATTAGTAGGCTCCTACAATGAGCAGTTCTTC. The gene calls are TRBV13 and TRBJ2-1, with D uncertain. This CDR3 contains 14 residues. The germline CDR1 and CDR2 sequences are PRHDT and FYEKMQ (reference sequence).

This clonotype was detected many times. The chain uses TRBV29-1 and TRBJ2-1; TRBD1 matches 9 bases. The J segment lost 7 bases and the V segment lost 6 bases, leaving 10 bases of the junction unmatched. The germline gives CDR1 SQVTM, CDR2 ANQGSEA. The CDR3 runs 14 residues. CDR3 loop: CSVTGTGLLNEQFF. The DNA for the CDR3 is TGCAGCGTAACCGGGACAGGGCTTTTGAATGAGCAGTTCTTC.

In its sample, this clonotype was seen many times. The chain uses TRBV7-3 and TRBJ2-1, with D uncertain. The length of the CDR3 is 11 residues. The V gene lost 6 bases and the J gene lost 7 bases, with 7 bases spanning the gap. Germline V gene sequence: CDR1 SGHTA, CDR2 FQGTGA. CDR3 sequence reads: CASRGNNEQFF. The DNA of the CDR3 is TGTGCCAGCAGGGGTAATAATGAGCAGTTCTTC.

On this clonotype itself: Germline is not matched at one junction end, which may reflect a read error. This chain connects TRBV19 to TRBJ2-3, with D possibly being TRBD1 (6 bases). The V gene's germline CDR1 is LNHDA and CDR2 SQIVND (reference sequence). The CDR3 totals 12 residues. The CDR3 nucleotides read TGTGCCAGTAGTATAGAGGGCGGACAGAGGGGTTTT. This translates into CASSIEGGQRGF.

This clonotype was observed at least ten times. The rearrangement links TRBV6-5 to TRBJ2-7; 9 nucleotides agree with TRBD2. Germline V gives CDR1 MNHEY, CDR2 SVGAGI. The J segment lost 7 bases and the V segment lost 0 bases, leaving 7 bases of the junction unmatched. The CDR3 consists of 15 residues. The CDR3 protein is CASSYSAGGGGEQYF. The CDR3 DNA sequence: TGTGCCAGCAGTTACTCGGCGGGAGGGGGCGGGGAGCAGTACTTC.

As concerns this clonotype: Just one base apart from a much larger clone, this may be a read error. The J gene is TRBJ1-2, the V gene TRBV7-2; 8 bases fit TRBD1. The CDR3 contains 15 residues. Germline V gene lookup returns CDR1 SGHTA and CDR2 FQGNSA. CDR3 nucleotides: TGTGCCATCAGCCCATCGGGACAGGCTAACTATGGCTACACCTTC. Residues: CAISPSGQANYGYTF.

There are a few counts of this clonotype. The J gene is TRBJ2-3, the V gene TRBV29-1; 11 nucleotides match TRBD2. This CDR3 has 16 amino acids. With V trimmed by 2 bases and J by 3 bases, 7 bases remained unmatched. CDR1 is SQVTM, CDR2 ANQGSEA, per germline. The chain's CDR3 is CSVEKGLAGGTDTQYF. For the CDR3, the DNA is TGCAGCGTTGAAAAGGGGCTAGCGGGAGGAACAGATACGCAGTATTTT.

This clonotype showed up many times. The chain joins TRBV18 to TRBJ1-1; D is unresolved. V lost 3 bases, J lost 1 base, and 9 bases lay in between. The CDR3 contains 14 residues. The germline V gene has CDR1 KGHSH and CDR2 LQKENI. The CDR3 DNA is TGTGCCAGCTCACCCCTCGGATCGAACACTGAAGCTTTCTTT. Translated: CASSPLGSNTEAFF.

The chain recombines TRBV5-1 with TRBJ1-5; a weak D match, TRBD1 (6 bases). The CDR3 runs to 15 residues. Germline CDR1 is SGHRS and CDR2 is YFSETQ. Trimming removed 0 bases at V and 7 bases at J, with 14 bases between. This CDR3 reads CASSLVAGAGQPQHF. The CDR3 nucleotides are TGCGCCAGCAGCTTGGTGGCGGGGGCTGGCCAGCCCCAGCATTTT.

The rearrangement joins TRBV6-6 to TRBJ1-2; unclear D gene. V lost 10 bases and J 4 bases, leaving 25 bases between the germline ends. Per germline, CDR1 MNHNY and CDR2 SVGAGI (reference sequence). The length of the CDR3 is 16 residues. The CDR3 spells CATQQTTGSGLYGYTF. In nucleotides, the CDR3 is TGTGCCACACAACAGACCACGGGCTCGGGCCTCTATGGCTACACCTTC.

This clonotype was observed many times. The chain is built from TRBV7-9 and TRBJ1-6; 10 bases fit TRBD1. The CDR3 length is 15 residues. V dropped 5 bases and J dropped 9; count of bases not matched to a gene: 7. Per the germline V gene, CDR1 is SEHNR and CDR2 is FQNEAQ (reference sequence). The CDR3 is CASSPPDRGSSPLHF. The DNA for the CDR3 is TGTGCCAGCAGCCCACCGGACAGGGGGAGTTCACCCCTCCACTTT.

The chain links TRBV11-2 to TRBJ2-7, with D perhaps given as TRBD1 or TRBD2 (5 bases each). CDR1 is SGHAT and CDR2 is FQNNGV in the germline V gene. V was pared by 1 base and J by 5 bases, with 15 bases between. The CDR3 totals 15 residues. CDR3 residues: CASSLGDGGRDEQYF. Here the CDR3 DNA reads TGTGCCAGCAGCTTAGGAGATGGGGGTAGGGACGAGCAGTACTTC.

This clonotype was found many times. CDR3 DNA sequence: TGTGCCAGCTCACACGGGAGTCCCACAGATACGCAGTATTTT. It encodes CASSHGSPTDTQYF. The chain uses TRBV18 and TRBJ2-3; TRBD2 is a possible D gene (6 bases). Germline values: CDR1 KGHSH, CDR2 LQKENI. The CDR3 runs to 14 residues. With 4 bases removed from V and 2 bases from J, the gap between germline ends came to 10 bases.